The T cell receptor (beta chain) described here comes from a study of CD8 T cells in Susac syndrome. With V trimmed by 0 bases and J by 2 bases, 4 bases remained unmatched. Germline V lookup: CDR1 LNHNV, CDR2 YYDKDF (reference sequence). CDR3 length: 17 residues. RNA totalling about 0.5 to 1 ug underwent reverse transcription with random hexamers. TCRdb re-called the immunoSEQ multiplex PCR reads through MiXCR, storing one row per CDR3 protein. The table has around 170,000 distinct CDR3 sequences, 95% seen once. This TCR came from a human donor with Susac syndrome. The sample taken for sequencing was CD8+ T cells from PBMCs. This sequence joins TRBV15 and TRBJ2-1; TRBD2 matches 10 bases. The CDR3 region is CATSRDLSGGAYNEQFF. DNA of the CDR3: TGTGCCACCAGCAGAGACCTGAGCGGGGGGGCCTACAATGAGCAGTTCTTC.